Sequencing of this T cell receptor (beta chain) was carried out in a study of cytomegalovirus exposure and HLA in healthy donors. Study conclusions and caveats: Later analysis showed TCR association rates varying by HLA locus, highest for DRB1 and lowest for HLA-C. Researchers reported in a later analysis that a missense DCLRE1C variant was tied to TCR beta V- and J-gene trimming.

Primers included in the PCR were 60 Vbeta and 13 Jbeta primers. Assay: immunoSEQ multiplex PCR; the TCRdb copy retains only in-frame clones and omits some. The profile covers a few hundred thousand clones, with roughly 86% appearing a single time and 1.5% to 2% taken by the ten largest. For this clone: No antigen is known for it.

CDR1 and CDR2 from the germline V gene are ENHRY and SYGVKD. This CDR3 is built from 12 residues. The V gene end was trimmed by 10 bases and the J gene end by 7 bases; junction bases not matched to a gene: 2. The sequence was obtained from a woman aged 35 to 49 in good health and CMV-seropositive. Sample: PBMCs. This chain joins TRBV10-3 and TRBJ1-6; 9 bases map to TRBD1. The chain's CDR3 is CATGTGNSPLHF. In DNA form, the CDR3 reads TGTGCCACCGGGACAGGGAATTCACCCCTCCACTTT.